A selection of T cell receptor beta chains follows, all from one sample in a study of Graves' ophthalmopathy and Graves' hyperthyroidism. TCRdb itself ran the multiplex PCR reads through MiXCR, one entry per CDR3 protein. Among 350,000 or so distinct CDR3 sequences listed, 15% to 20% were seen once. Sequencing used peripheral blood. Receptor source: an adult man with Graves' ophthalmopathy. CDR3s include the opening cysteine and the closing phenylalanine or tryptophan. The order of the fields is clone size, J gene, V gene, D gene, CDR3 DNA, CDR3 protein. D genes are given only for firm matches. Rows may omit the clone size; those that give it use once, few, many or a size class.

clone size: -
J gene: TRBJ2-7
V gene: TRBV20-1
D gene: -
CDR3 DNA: TGCAGTGCTAGAGATCTACGGGCGTTCGACGAGCAGTACTTC
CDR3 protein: CSARDLRAFDEQYF

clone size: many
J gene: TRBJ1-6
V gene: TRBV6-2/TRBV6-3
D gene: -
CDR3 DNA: TGTGCCAGCAGTTACGACGGGACACAGGGTACCCTCTATAATTCACCCCTCCACTTT
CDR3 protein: CASSYDGTQGTLYNSPLHF

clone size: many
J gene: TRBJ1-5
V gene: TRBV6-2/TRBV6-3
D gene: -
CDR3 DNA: TGTGCCAGCAGTTACCTCTCGGCCCCCGGGAGTCAGCCCCAGCATTTT
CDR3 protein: CASSYLSAPGSQPQHF

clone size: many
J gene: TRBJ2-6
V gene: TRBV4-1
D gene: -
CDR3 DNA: TGCGCCAGCAGCCAAAGTCGGGAGCGGGTCCTGACTTTC
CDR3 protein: CASSQSRERVLTF

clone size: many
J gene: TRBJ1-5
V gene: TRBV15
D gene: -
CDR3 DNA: TGTGCCACCAGCGGGTCAGGGGTTGGTCAGCCCCAGCATTTT
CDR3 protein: CATSGSGVGQPQHF

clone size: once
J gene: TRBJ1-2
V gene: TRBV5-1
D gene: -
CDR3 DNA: TGCGCCAGCAGCTTGGCCCTGCTAGGGGGGAACTATGGCTACACCTTC
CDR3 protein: CASSLALLGGNYGYTF

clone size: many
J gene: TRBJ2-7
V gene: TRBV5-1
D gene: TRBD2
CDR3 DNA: TGCGCCAGCAGCTTGCGGTCTGGCGGGGGGATCTACGAGCAGTACTTC
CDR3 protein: CASSLRSGGGIYEQYF

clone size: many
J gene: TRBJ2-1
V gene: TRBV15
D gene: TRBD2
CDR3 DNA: TGTGCCACCAGCAGAGGACTAGCGGGGACCTACAATGAGCAGTTCTTC
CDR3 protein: CATSRGLAGTYNEQFF

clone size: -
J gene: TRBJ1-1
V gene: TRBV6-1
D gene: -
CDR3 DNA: TGTGCCAGCAGTGCGGGCCAACCGTACCCTGAAGCTTTCTTT
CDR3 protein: CASSAGQPYPEAFF

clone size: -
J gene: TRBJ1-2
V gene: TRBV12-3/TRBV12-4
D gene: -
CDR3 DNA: TGTGCCAGCAGTTTGTCAGGCAGGGGACTGGATGGCTACACCTTC
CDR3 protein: CASSLSGRGLDGYTF

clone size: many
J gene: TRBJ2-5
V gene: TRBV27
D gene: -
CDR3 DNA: TGTGCCAGCACTCGTCAGGCTGGGGAGACCCAGTACTTC
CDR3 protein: CASTRQAGETQYF

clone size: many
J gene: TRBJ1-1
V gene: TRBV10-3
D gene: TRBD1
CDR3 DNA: TGTGCCATCAGCATGACAGGGGGCGCGAACACTGAAGCTTTCTTT
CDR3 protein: CAISMTGGANTEAFF

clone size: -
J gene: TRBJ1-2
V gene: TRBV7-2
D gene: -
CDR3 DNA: TGTGCCAGCAGCCCCGCGCGACAGAACTATGGCTACACCTTC
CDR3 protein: CASSPARQNYGYTF

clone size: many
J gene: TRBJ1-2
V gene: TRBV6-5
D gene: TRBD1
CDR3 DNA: TGTGCCAGCAGGCCCGACAGGGTCAATAGCTATGGCTACACCTTC
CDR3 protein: CASRPDRVNSYGYTF

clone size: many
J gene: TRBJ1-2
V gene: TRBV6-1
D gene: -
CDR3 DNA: TGTGCCAGCAGTGACTTCAGGGATCCTTGGGGCTACACCTTC
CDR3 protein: CASSDFRDPWGYTF

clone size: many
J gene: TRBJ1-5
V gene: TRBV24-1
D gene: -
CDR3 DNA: TGTGCCACCAGTGATTTGAAGGGTCCTTTTCATCAGCCCCAGCATTTT
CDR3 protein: CATSDLKGPFHQPQHF

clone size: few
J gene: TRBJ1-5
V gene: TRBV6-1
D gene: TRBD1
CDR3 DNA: TGTGCCAGCAGGGCAGGGGGCGGAGGGAATCAGCCCCAGCATTTT
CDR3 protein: CASRAGGGGNQPQHF

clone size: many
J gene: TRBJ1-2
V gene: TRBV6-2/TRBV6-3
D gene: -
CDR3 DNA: TGTGCCAGCAGTTTTGAGCTTTATGGAGGCTACACCTTC
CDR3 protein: CASSFELYGGYTF

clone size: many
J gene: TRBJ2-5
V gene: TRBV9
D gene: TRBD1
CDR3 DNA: TGTGCCAGCAGCGTGACAGGGTTGGAGACCCAGTACTTC
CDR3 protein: CASSVTGLETQYF

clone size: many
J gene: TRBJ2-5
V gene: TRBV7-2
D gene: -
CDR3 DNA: TGTGCCAGCAGCTTAGCCAGTCGGGAGACCCAGTACTTC
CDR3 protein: CASSLASRETQYF

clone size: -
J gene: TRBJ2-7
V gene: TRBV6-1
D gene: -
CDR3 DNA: TGTGCCAGCAGCCATAGCTGGGGGGCCGGCGAGCAGTACTTC
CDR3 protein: CASSHSWGAGEQYF

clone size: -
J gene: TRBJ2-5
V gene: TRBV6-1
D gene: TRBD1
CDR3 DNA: TGTGCCAGCAGTGAATTGACAGGGACGGGACAAGAGACCCAGTACTTC
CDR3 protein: CASSELTGTGQETQYF

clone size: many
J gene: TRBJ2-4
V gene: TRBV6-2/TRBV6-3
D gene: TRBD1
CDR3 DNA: TGTGCCAGCAGTTACTCCCCCCGGGACAGTCAGGACATTCAGTACTTC
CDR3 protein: CASSYSPRDSQDIQYF

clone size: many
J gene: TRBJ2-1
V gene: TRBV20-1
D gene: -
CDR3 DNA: TGCAGTGCTAGTGGGCGGGTCAATGAGCAGTTCTTC
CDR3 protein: CSASGRVNEQFF

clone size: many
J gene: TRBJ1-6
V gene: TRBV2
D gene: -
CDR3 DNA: TGTGCCAGCATGATTTTCGGGGGTAATAATTCACCCCTCCACTTT
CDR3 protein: CASMIFGGNNSPLHF

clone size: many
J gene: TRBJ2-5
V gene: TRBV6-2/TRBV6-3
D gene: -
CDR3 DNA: TGTGCCAGCAGTTGGCAATTCCAAGAGACCCAGTACTTC
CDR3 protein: CASSWQFQETQYF

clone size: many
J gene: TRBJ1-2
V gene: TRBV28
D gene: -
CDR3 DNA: TGTGCCAGCAGTTTAACTTATATGCGCGATGGCTACACCTTC
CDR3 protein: CASSLTYMRDGYTF

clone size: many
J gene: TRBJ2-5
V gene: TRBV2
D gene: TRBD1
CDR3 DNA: TGTGCCAGCAGGTCCGGGACAGAGCAAGAGACCCAGTACTTC
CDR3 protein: CASRSGTEQETQYF

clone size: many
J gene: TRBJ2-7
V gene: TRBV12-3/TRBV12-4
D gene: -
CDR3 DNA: TGTGCCAGCAGGCGGGACTCAATCTACGAGCAGTACTTC
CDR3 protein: CASRRDSIYEQYF

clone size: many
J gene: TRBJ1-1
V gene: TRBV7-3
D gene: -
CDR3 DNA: TGTGCCAGCAGCTTTCGACAGGACACTGAAGCTTTCTTT
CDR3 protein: CASSFRQDTEAFF

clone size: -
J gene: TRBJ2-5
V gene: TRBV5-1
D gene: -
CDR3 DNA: TGCGCCAGCAGTATTGGAGCCACCGCCCAAGAGACCCAGTACTTC
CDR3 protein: CASSIGATAQETQYF

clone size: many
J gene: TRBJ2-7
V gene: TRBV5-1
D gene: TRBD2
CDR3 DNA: TGCGCCAGCAGCCTGCCCTATGCGGGGGGTGGCCAGTACTTC
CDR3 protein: CASSLPYAGGGQYF

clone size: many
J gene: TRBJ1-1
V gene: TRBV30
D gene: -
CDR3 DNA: TGTGCCTGGAGTGCGAAGACTGAAGCTTTCTTT
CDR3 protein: CAWSAKTEAFF

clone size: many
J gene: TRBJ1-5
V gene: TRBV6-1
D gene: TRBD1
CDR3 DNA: TGTGCCAGCCGGGAAACCAAGACAGGGGGAAAAAGCAATCAGCCCCAGCATTTT
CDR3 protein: CASRETKTGGKSNQPQHF

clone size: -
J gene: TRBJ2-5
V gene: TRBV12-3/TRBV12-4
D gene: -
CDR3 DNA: TGTGCCAGCAGACCCCCATCGGGTCAAGAGACCCAGTACTTC
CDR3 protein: CASRPPSGQETQYF

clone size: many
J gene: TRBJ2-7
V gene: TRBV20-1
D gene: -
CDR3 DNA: TGCAGTGCTGCAAAGGGGAACTCCTACGAGCAGTACTTC
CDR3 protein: CSAAKGNSYEQYF

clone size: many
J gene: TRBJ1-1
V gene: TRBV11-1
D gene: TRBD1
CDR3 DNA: TGTGCCAGCAGCTTGAGGACAGGTGGGATTGTAGACACTGAAGCTTTCTTT
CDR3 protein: CASSLRTGGIVDTEAFF

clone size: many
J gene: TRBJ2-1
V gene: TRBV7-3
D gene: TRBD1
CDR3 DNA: TGTGCCAGCAGCCCCTGGACAGGGGGCAACTACAATGAGCAGTTCTTC
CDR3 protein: CASSPWTGGNYNEQFF

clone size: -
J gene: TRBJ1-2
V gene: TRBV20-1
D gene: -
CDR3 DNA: TGCAGTGCTAATCATGTATCGGGGTCCTATGGTTACACCTTC
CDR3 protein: CSANHVSGSYGYTF

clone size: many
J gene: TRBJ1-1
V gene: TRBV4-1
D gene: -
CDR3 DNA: TGCGCCAGCAGCCAAGATACCACTGAAGCTTTCTTT
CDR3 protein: CASSQDTTEAFF

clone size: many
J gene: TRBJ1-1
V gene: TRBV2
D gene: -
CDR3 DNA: TGTGCCAGCACAAGTAGGGGCCCAGGGAAAGTGAACACTGAAGCTTTCTTT
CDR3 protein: CASTSRGPGKVNTEAFF

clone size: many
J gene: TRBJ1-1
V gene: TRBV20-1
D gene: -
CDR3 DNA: TGCAGTGCCTTAGGGTTTCTGGACACTGAAGCTTTCTTT
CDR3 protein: CSALGFLDTEAFF

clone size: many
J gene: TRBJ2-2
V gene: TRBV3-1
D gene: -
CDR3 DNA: TGTGCCAGCAGCCAATTCCCCGGGGAGCGCGCCGGGGAGCTGTTTTTT
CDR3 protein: CASSQFPGERAGELFF